The 15 T cell receptor beta chains reported below all come from one sample, sequenced in a study of cytomegalovirus exposure and HLA in healthy donors. Vbeta (60) and Jbeta (13) primers were used in the PCR. Repertoires were generated with immunoSEQ multiplex PCR, while TCRdb's copy carries only in-frame clones and drops some. The sample carries more than 85,000 clones, roughly 80% recorded once. Sequenced sample: PBMCs. Receptors were obtained from a man aged 25 to 45 in good health and CMV-seropositive.

The genes are TRBV6-5 and TRBJ2-5; TRBD2 aligns across 8 bases. The CDR3 totals 15 residues. Trimming took 5 bases from V and 2 from J; bases not matched to a gene: 7. In germline, CDR1 is MNHEY, CDR2 SVGAGI. The DNA for the CDR3 is TGTGCCAGCAGTCACGAACTAGCGGCACAAGAGACCCAGTACTTC. Its protein is CASSHELAAQETQYF.

The chain couples TRBV5-1 to TRBJ2-1, with 14 bases aligning to TRBD2. This CDR3 has 19 amino acids. Germline assignment: CDR1 SGHRS and CDR2 YFSETQ. J was trimmed by 0 bases and V by 4 bases; bases with no gene match: 9. CDR3 bases: TGCGCCAGCAGCCCCGGGACTAGCGGGGGCCTTAGCTCCTACAATGAGCAGTTCTTC. Translation: CASSPGTSGGLSSYNEQFF.

The chain uses TRBV30 and TRBJ2-3; 11 bases fit TRBD2. J gave up 1 base and V 3 bases, and 0 bases lay outside the gene matches. Germline-derived CDR1 and CDR2 are GTSNPN and SVGIG (reference sequence). This CDR3 region has 14 residues. The CDR3 region has the DNA TGTGCCTGGAGGACTAGCGGGGGCACAGATACGCAGTATTTT. The encoded protein is CAWRTSGGTDTQYF.

This sequence joins TRBV14 and TRBJ2-7; 12 nucleotides line up with TRBD1. V shed 1 base and J 5 bases; nucleotides not matched to a gene: 6. From germline, CDR1 is SGHDN and CDR2 FVKESK. The CDR3 covers 16 residues. The CDR3 region has the DNA TGTGCCAGCAGCCAAGTCCGGGACAGGGGGCTTCACGAGCAGTACTTC. Translating it yields CASSQVRDRGLHEQYF.

This clone was detected only a few times. This chain joins TRBV7-6 and TRBJ1-1; TRBD1 is a possible D gene (6 bases). V lost 5 bases and J 5 bases, leaving 15 bases between the germline ends. Germline V gene sequence: CDR1 SGHVS, CDR2 FNYEAQ. The CDR3 runs to 14 residues. The CDR3 region is CASSETPGETEAFF. The CDR3 DNA reads as TGTGCCAGCAGCGAAACTCCAGGGGAGACTGAAGCTTTCTTT.

This clone was observed a handful of times. The chain combines TRBV6-1 with TRBJ1-3, with D unresolved. Germline V CDR1 and CDR2: MNHNS, SASEGT. This CDR3 comprises 16 residues. Trimming removed 0 bases at V and 1 base at J, with 10 bases between. CDR3: CASSEAVETSGNTIYF. The CDR3 DNA reads as TGTGCCAGCAGTGAAGCGGTGGAGACGTCTGGAAACACCATATATTTT.

The table lists this clone with a few counts. The chain employs TRBV10-3 and TRBJ1-2, with D perhaps TRBD1 (5 bases). V was pared by 0 bases and J by 3 bases, with 8 bases between. Germline V gene sequence: CDR1 ENHRY, CDR2 SYGVKD. CDR3 length: 14 residues. CDR3 nucleotide sequence: TGTGCCATCAGTGAGTCTCAGGGTGACTATGGCTACACCTTC. Residues: CAISESQGDYGYTF.

This sequence joins TRBV18 and TRBJ2-5; perhaps TRBD2 as D (7 bases). Trimming pared 6 bases from V and 0 bases from J, leaving 17 bases between. This CDR3 region has 16 residues. CDR1 is KGHSH and CDR2 is LQKENI in the germline V gene. This chain's CDR3 is CASSPLPGGYQETQYF. Here the CDR3 DNA reads TGTGCCAGCTCGCCTCTCCCGGGGGGCTACCAAGAGACCCAGTACTTC.

The rearrangement links TRBV7-8 to TRBJ2-3; 8 nucleotides match TRBD2. The CDR3 is made up of 16 amino acids. V was clipped by 6 bases and J by 3 bases; unmatched bases: 11. Germline values: CDR1 SGHVS, CDR2 FQNEAQ. CDR3 sequence: CASRPERLAPTDTQYF. CDR3 DNA sequence: TGTGCCAGCAGACCAGAGAGACTAGCGCCAACAGATACGCAGTATTTT.

The chain combines TRBV9 with TRBJ1-4; D is undetermined. Per germline, CDR1 SGDLS and CDR2 YYNGEE. The CDR3 totals 15 residues. V lost 0 bases and J 1 base, leaving 7 bases between the germline ends. The CDR3 DNA reads as TGTGCCAGCAGCGTAGGTGGCAGAACTAATGAAAAACTGTTTTTT. Its protein product is CASSVGGRTNEKLFF.

Here the CDR3 reads CAHREKEGGSYGYTF. The DNA of the CDR3 is TGTGCCCACAGAGAGAAGGAGGGAGGGTCCTATGGCTACACCTTC. The chain has TRBV30 and TRBJ1-2; D is unresolved. V lost 8 bases, J lost 4 bases, and 23 bases lay in between. CDR3 length: 15 residues. In germline, CDR1 is GTSNPN, CDR2 SVGIG (reference sequence).

The gene calls are TRBV7-2 and TRBJ1-4; D may be TRBD1 (5 bases). The germline gives CDR1 SGHTA, CDR2 FQGNSA. There are 14 residues in the CDR3. V was trimmed by 3 bases and J by 0 bases, leaving 5 bases between them. The CDR3 DNA follows: TGTGCCAGCAGCTTGACAGCAACTAATGAAAAACTGTTTTTT. Its translation is CASSLTATNEKLFF.

V gene TRBV9 combines with J gene TRBJ2-2, with 12 bases identical to TRBD1. Germline V CDR1 and CDR2: SGDLS, YYNGEE. The V and J ends lost 0 bases and 4 bases, in that order; junction bases with no gene match: 10. The CDR3 runs to 19 residues. CDR3 bases: TGTGCCAGCAGCGTAGAGGGGGACAGGGGGCGTGTTAGCACCGGGGAGCTGTTTTTT. It codes for CASSVEGDRGRVSTGELFF.

This chain links TRBV30 with TRBJ2-3; the D is unclear. This CDR3 spans 12 amino acids. Per germline, CDR1 GTSNPN and CDR2 SVGIG (reference sequence). V lost 2 bases, J lost 6 bases, and 9 bases lay in between. The CDR3 DNA is TGTGCCTGGAGTTACACGAAGGATACGCAGTATTTT. This sequence encodes CAWSYTKDTQYF. The full variable domain, completed using reference TRBV30 and TRBJ2-3, is SQTIHQWPATLVQPVGSPLSLECTVEGTSNPNLYWYRQAAGRGLQLLFYSVGIGQISSEVPQNLSASRPQDRQFILSSKKLLLSDSGFYLCAWSYTKDTQYFGPGTRLTVL.

The genes are TRBV2 and TRBJ2-2; 8 positions agree with TRBD1. Per germline, CDR1 SNHLY and CDR2 FYNNEI. V trimming: 7 bases; J trimming: 4 bases; junction bases outside the gene matches: 8. The CDR3 spans 15 residues. The CDR3, as DNA: TGTGCCAGCACCTTGGACAGGGCGGGCACCGGGGAGCTGTTTTTT. It specifies CASTLDRAGTGELFF.